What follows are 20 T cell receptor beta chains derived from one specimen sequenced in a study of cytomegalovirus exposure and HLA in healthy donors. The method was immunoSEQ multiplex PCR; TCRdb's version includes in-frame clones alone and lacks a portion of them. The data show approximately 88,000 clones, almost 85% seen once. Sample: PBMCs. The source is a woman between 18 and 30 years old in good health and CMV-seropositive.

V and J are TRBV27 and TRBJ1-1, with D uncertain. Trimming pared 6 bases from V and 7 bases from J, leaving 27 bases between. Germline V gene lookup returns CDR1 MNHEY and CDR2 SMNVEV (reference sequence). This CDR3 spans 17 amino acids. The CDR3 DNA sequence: TGTGCCAGCAGCCCCTATTCCATCCAGGCGGGGAAAGGTGAAGCTTTCTTT. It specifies CASSPYSIQAGKGEAFF.

The CDR3 loop is CASSQGASLNTEAFF. The CDR3 DNA sequence: TGCGCCAGCAGCCAAGGGGCAAGTTTGAACACTGAAGCTTTCTTT. This chain links TRBV4-1 with TRBJ1-1, with D uncertain. The CDR3 has 15 residues. CDR1 is MGHRA and CDR2 is YSYEKL in the germline V gene. The V end was cut by 1 base, the J end by 0 bases, with 9 bases between.

CDR3 nucleotide sequence: TGTGCCAGCTCCTCGACAGGGGCCAACACTGAAGCTTTCTTT. This gives the protein CASSSTGANTEAFF. The chain employs TRBV18 and TRBJ1-1; 8 bases are shared with TRBD1. The CDR3 loop spans 14 amino acids. With 6 bases clipped from V and 2 bases from J, the junction kept 5 bases outside the gene matches. Germline lookup yields CDR1 KGHSH and CDR2 LQKENI.

CDR3 coding DNA: TGTGCCAGCAGTTGGGCGGGGGCGAGGAAAGAGACCCAGTACTTC. This encodes CASSWAGARKETQYF. The chain links TRBV6-5 to TRBJ2-5, with a possible D match to TRBD2 (7 bases). The CDR3 sequence is 15 residues long. Trimming removed 4 bases at V and 3 bases at J, with 15 bases between. The V gene's germline CDR1 is MNHEY and CDR2 SVGAGI.

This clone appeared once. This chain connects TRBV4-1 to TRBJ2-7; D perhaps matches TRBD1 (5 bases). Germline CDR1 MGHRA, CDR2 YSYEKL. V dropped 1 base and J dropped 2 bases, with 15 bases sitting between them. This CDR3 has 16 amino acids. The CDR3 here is CASSQGLQGEPYEQYF. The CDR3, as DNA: TGCGCCAGCAGCCAAGGTCTCCAGGGCGAGCCCTACGAGCAGTACTTC.

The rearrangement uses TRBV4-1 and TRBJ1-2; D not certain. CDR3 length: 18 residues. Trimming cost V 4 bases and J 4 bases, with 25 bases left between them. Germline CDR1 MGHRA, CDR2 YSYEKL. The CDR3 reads CASSRPPTNVARAYGYTF. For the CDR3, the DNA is TGCGCCAGCAGCCGCCCCCCAACGAATGTCGCGAGGGCCTATGGCTACACCTTC.

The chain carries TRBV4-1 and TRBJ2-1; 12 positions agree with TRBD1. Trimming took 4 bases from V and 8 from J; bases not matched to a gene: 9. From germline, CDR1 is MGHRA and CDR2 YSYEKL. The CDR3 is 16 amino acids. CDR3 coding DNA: TGCGCCAGCAGCCTCCGCGCCGGGACAGGGGGCGATGAGCAGTTCTTC. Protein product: CASSLRAGTGGDEQFF.

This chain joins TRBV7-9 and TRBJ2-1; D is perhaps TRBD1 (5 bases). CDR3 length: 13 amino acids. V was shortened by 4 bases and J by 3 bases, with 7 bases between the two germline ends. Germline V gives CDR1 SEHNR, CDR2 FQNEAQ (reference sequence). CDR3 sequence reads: CASSSDSYNEQFF. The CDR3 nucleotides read TGTGCCAGCAGCTCTGACAGCTACAATGAGCAGTTCTTC.

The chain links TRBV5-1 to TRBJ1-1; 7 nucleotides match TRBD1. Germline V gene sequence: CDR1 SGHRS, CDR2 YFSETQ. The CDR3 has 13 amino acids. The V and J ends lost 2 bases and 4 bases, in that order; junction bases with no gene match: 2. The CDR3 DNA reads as TGCGCCAGCAGCTTCTCAGGGGGCACTGAAGCTTTCTTT. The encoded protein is CASSFSGGTEAFF.

DNA of the CDR3: TGCGCCAGCAGCTTTCAACAGGGGGCTGGAGAAAAACTGTTTTTT. Its protein is CASSFQQGAGEKLFF. The rearrangement links TRBV5-1 to TRBJ1-4, with 9 bases identical to TRBD1. CDR3 size: 15 residues. The J segment lost 8 bases and the V segment lost 2 bases, leaving 7 bases of the junction unmatched. From germline, CDR1 is SGHRS and CDR2 YFSETQ. The full variable domain, in which reference TRBV5-1 and TRBJ1-4 provide the parts outside the CDR3, is KAGVTQTPRYLIKTRGQQVTLSCSPISGHRSVSWYQQTPGQGLQFLFEYFSETQRNKGNFPGRFSGRQFSNSRSEMNVSTLELGDSALYLCASSFQQGAGEKLFFGSGTQLSVL.

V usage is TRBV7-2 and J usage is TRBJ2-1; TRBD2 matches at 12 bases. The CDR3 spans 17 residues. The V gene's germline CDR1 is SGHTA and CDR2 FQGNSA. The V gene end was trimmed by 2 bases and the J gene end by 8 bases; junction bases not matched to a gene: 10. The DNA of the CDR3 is TGTGCCAGCAGCTTATATCCCCTAGCGGGGGGGATGTATGAGCAGTTCTTC. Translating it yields CASSLYPLAGGMYEQFF.

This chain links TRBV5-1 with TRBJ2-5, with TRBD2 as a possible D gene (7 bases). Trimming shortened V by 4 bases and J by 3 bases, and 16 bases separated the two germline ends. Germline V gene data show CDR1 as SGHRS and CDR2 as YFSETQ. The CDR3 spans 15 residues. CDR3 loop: CASSHRGAAEETQYF. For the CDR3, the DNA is TGCGCCAGCAGCCACCGGGGGGCGGCCGAAGAGACCCAGTACTTC.

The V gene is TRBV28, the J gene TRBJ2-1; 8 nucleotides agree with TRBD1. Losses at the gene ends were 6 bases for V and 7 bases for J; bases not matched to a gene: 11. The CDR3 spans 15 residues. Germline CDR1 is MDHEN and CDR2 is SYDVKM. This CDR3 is CASRPFGQGRNEQFF. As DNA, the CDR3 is TGTGCCAGCAGGCCCTTTGGACAGGGAAGGAATGAGCAGTTCTTC.

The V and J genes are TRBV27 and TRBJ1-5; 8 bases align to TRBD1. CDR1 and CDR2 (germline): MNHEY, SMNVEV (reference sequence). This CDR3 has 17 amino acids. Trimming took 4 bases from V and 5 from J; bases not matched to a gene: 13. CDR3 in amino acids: CASSSSYPDRGHQPQHF. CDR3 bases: TGTGCCAGCAGTTCCTCTTACCCCGACAGGGGTCATCAGCCCCAGCATTTT.

The CDR3 DNA sequence: TGCGCCAGCAGCTTGGTGGTGCGGGGGCGGTCCTACAATGAGCAGTTCTTC. This gives the protein CASSLVVRGRSYNEQFF. V gene TRBV5-1 combines with J gene TRBJ2-1; possible D gene TRBD2, 7 bases. The CDR3 contains 17 residues. V was cut by 0 bases and J by 1 base, with 14 bases left in between. Germline loops: CDR1 SGHRS, CDR2 YFSETQ.

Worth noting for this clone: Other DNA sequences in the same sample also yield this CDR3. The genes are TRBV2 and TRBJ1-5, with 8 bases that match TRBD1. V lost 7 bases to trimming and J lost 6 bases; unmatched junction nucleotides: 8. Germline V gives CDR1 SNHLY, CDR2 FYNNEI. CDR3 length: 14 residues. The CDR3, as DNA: TGTGCCAGCACCGGGACAGGAGGCCGTCAGCCCCAGCATTTT. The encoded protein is CASTGTGGRQPQHF.

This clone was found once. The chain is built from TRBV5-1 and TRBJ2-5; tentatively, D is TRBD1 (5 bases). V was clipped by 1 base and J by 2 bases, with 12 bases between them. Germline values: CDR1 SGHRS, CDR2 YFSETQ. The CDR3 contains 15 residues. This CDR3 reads CASSLFARTQETQYF. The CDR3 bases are TGCGCCAGCAGCTTGTTTGCGCGGACACAAGAGACCCAGTACTTC.

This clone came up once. CDR3 DNA sequence: TGTGCCAGCAGTTTGAACAGGGAAATTTCAACGGCTTTCTTT. Its protein is CASSLNREISTAFF. The genes are TRBV28 and TRBJ1-1, with a tentative D call TRBD1 (6 bases). The germline V gene encodes CDR1 MDHEN and CDR2 SYDVKM. CDR3 length: 14 amino acids. The V and J ends lost 3 bases and 11 bases respectively, with 19 bases between them.

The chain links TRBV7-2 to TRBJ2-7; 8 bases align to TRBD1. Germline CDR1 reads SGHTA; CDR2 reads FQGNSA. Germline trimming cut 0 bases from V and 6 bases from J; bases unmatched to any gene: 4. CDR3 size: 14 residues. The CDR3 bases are TGTGCCAGCAGCTTAGCCAGGACAGGGTTCGAGCAGTACTTC. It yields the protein CASSLARTGFEQYF.

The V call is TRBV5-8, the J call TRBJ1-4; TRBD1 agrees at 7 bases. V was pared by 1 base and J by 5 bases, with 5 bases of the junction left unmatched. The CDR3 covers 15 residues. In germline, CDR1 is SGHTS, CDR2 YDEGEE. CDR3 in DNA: TGTGCCAGCAGCTTGTATCGGGACAGCAATGAAAAACTGTTTTTT. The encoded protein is CASSLYRDSNEKLFF.